These T cell receptor beta chains were read from a single sample in a study of T-cell reconstitution after alpha-beta-depleted transplantation in children. TCRdb recomputed calls from the PCR reads with MiXCR, one row per CDR3 protein. The repertoire holds 440,000 or so distinct CDR3 sequences, 43% seen once, with 27% in the top ten. Sequences were derived from PBMCs, sampled before TCRalphabeta/CD19-depleted stem cell transplant. These receptors all stem from a girl aged 2-9 years with aplastic anemia, due to receive a stem cell transplant. Both conserved end residues are part of each CDR3. The order of the fields is clone size, D gene, V gene, J gene, CDR3 DNA, CDR3 protein. D genes are given only for firm matches. Rows give clone size only sometimes, using once, few, many, or a class for an expanded clone.

clone_size: few
d_call: TRBD2
v_call: TRBV5-1
j_call: TRBJ2-1
cdr3_nt: TGCGCCAGCAGCTGGGGACCTGCCCTACTAGCGGGGTCCTACAATGAGCAGTTCTTC
cdr3_aa: CASSWGPALLAGSYNEQFF

clone_size: .
d_call: TRBD2
v_call: TRBV6-5
j_call: TRBJ2-3
cdr3_nt: TGTGCCAGCAGTTACTCGGCGGGAGCTGCAGATACGCAGTATTTT
cdr3_aa: CASSYSAGAADTQYF

clone_size: many
d_call: TRBD2
v_call: TRBV5-1
j_call: TRBJ2-6
cdr3_nt: TGCGCCAGCAGCTTATCGATAGCGGGCCAAACTGGGGCCAACGTCCTGACTTTC
cdr3_aa: CASSLSIAGQTGANVLTF

clone_size: .
d_call: TRBD1
v_call: TRBV9
j_call: TRBJ2-5
cdr3_nt: TGTGCCAGCAGCTTTGGACAGGGCGGGACCCAGTACTTC
cdr3_aa: CASSFGQGGTQYF

clone_size: .
d_call: .
v_call: TRBV7-6
j_call: TRBJ1-1
cdr3_nt: TGTGCCAGCAGCCCAGAGGGGGGGGAGAACACTGAAGCTTTCTTT
cdr3_aa: CASSPEGGENTEAFF

clone_size: .
d_call: .
v_call: TRBV15
j_call: TRBJ2-3
cdr3_nt: TGTGCCACCAGCAGGGGGACGCGCACAGATACGCAGTATTTT
cdr3_aa: CATSRGTRTDTQYF

clone_size: few
d_call: .
v_call: TRBV7-9
j_call: TRBJ2-1
cdr3_nt: TGTGCCAGCAGCCCTCCAGTAACATCAAAGTACGAGCAGTTCTTC
cdr3_aa: CASSPPVTSKYEQFF

clone_size: .
d_call: .
v_call: TRBV7-9
j_call: TRBJ1-1
cdr3_nt: TGTGCCAGCAGCTTAGGGAGGGACGCTGAAGCTTTCTTT
cdr3_aa: CASSLGRDAEAFF

clone_size: many
d_call: TRBD1
v_call: TRBV5-1
j_call: TRBJ2-5
cdr3_nt: TGCGCCAGCAGCGCCACCTATACAGGGGAAGAGACCCAGTACTTC
cdr3_aa: CASSATYTGEETQYF

clone_size: few
d_call: TRBD1
v_call: TRBV7-2
j_call: TRBJ2-5
cdr3_nt: TGTGCCAGCAGCTCCCTGGGACAGGTCCAAGAGACCCAGTACTTC
cdr3_aa: CASSSLGQVQETQYF

clone_size: .
d_call: .
v_call: TRBV12-3/TRBV12-4
j_call: TRBJ2-3
cdr3_nt: TGTGCCAGCAGTTTAGGGGGGGCGGTTACGCAGTATTTT
cdr3_aa: CASSLGGAVTQYF

clone_size: many
d_call: TRBD1
v_call: TRBV24-1
j_call: TRBJ2-3
cdr3_nt: TGTGCCACCAGTGATACGACAGGGGCCACAGATACGCAGTATTTT
cdr3_aa: CATSDTTGATDTQYF

clone_size: .
d_call: .
v_call: TRBV11-2
j_call: TRBJ2-7
cdr3_nt: TGTGCCAGCAGCCTCCATGGGGCCTCCTACGAGCAGTACTTC
cdr3_aa: CASSLHGASYEQYF

clone_size: .
d_call: .
v_call: TRBV12-3/TRBV12-4
j_call: TRBJ2-7
cdr3_nt: TGTGCCAGCAGTTTGGGGCAGGTCAACTACGAGCAGTACTTC
cdr3_aa: CASSLGQVNYEQYF

clone_size: .
d_call: .
v_call: TRBV29-1
j_call: TRBJ2-3
cdr3_nt: TGCAGCGTTGGTCGGCTAGCCTCGATAGATACGCAGTATTTT
cdr3_aa: CSVGRLASIDTQYF

clone_size: few
d_call: TRBD2
v_call: TRBV12-3/TRBV12-4
j_call: TRBJ2-7
cdr3_nt: TGTGCCAGCATTCGGGGGGGACTAACCTACGAGCAGTACTTC
cdr3_aa: CASIRGGLTYEQYF

clone_size: few
d_call: TRBD1
v_call: TRBV2
j_call: TRBJ2-1
cdr3_nt: TGTGCCAGCAGTGCGGACAGGGGACGCAATGAGCAGTTCTTC
cdr3_aa: CASSADRGRNEQFF

clone_size: few
d_call: TRBD1
v_call: TRBV15
j_call: TRBJ2-5
cdr3_nt: TGTGCCACCAGCAGAGGGGGCCGGGGACAGCAAGAGACCCAGTACTTC
cdr3_aa: CATSRGGRGQQETQYF

clone_size: .
d_call: .
v_call: TRBV7-2
j_call: TRBJ2-1
cdr3_nt: TGTGCCAGCAGCTTAGGAGGCGGGTACCTCTATGAGCAGTTCTTC
cdr3_aa: CASSLGGGYLYEQFF

clone_size: .
d_call: TRBD2
v_call: TRBV20-1
j_call: TRBJ2-1
cdr3_nt: TGCTGCGCGTGGGGCCGGGCTGGGGAAACTAGCGGGAGTTTGAATGAGCAGTTCTTC
cdr3_aa: CCAWGRAGETSGSLNEQFF

clone_size: many
d_call: .
v_call: TRBV5-1
j_call: TRBJ1-4
cdr3_nt: TGCGCCAGCAGCTTGGACGGGGTAGGCGAAAAACTGTTTTTT
cdr3_aa: CASSLDGVGEKLFF

clone_size: few
d_call: .
v_call: TRBV20-1
j_call: TRBJ2-5
cdr3_nt: TGCAGTGCCTCGAACGGTCAAGAGACCCAGTACTTC
cdr3_aa: CSASNGQETQYF

clone_size: many
d_call: .
v_call: TRBV18
j_call: TRBJ2-6
cdr3_nt: TGTGCCAGCTCACCACCGAAGGGGGCTGGGGCCAACGTCCTGACTTTC
cdr3_aa: CASSPPKGAGANVLTF

clone_size: once
d_call: TRBD1
v_call: TRBV4-1
j_call: TRBJ2-1
cdr3_nt: TGCGCCAGCAGCCCCCTGCGAGGACAGGGGTTTTACAATGAGCAGTTCTTC
cdr3_aa: CASSPLRGQGFYNEQFF

clone_size: few
d_call: .
v_call: TRBV12-3/TRBV12-4
j_call: TRBJ1-3
cdr3_nt: TGTGCCAGCAGCCCCTTAAGGAACACCATATATTTT
cdr3_aa: CASSPLRNTIYF

clone_size: .
d_call: .
v_call: TRBV6-5
j_call: TRBJ2-7
cdr3_nt: TGTGCCAGCAGTTACGGGGTGGCCTCCTACGAGCAGTACTTC
cdr3_aa: CASSYGVASYEQYF

clone_size: .
d_call: .
v_call: TRBV5-1
j_call: TRBJ2-1
cdr3_nt: TGCGCCAGCAGGTGGGCGGAAACCTACAATGAGCAGTTCTTC
cdr3_aa: CASRWAETYNEQFF

clone_size: .
d_call: .
v_call: TRBV5-1
j_call: TRBJ2-7
cdr3_nt: TGCGCCAGCAGCCAGCTGGGAGGGGGCGCTTGGGACGAGCAGTACTTC
cdr3_aa: CASSQLGGGAWDEQYF

clone_size: .
d_call: .
v_call: TRBV6-1
j_call: TRBJ2-3
cdr3_nt: TGTGCCAGCGTGCGGGACGGGTCCGGTGGTACGCAGTATTTT
cdr3_aa: CASVRDGSGGTQYF

clone_size: .
d_call: .
v_call: TRBV5-1
j_call: TRBJ2-3
cdr3_nt: TGCGCCAGCAGCGACGAGGGGGATACGCAGTATTTT
cdr3_aa: CASSDEGDTQYF

clone_size: many
d_call: TRBD2
v_call: TRBV29-1
j_call: TRBJ2-3
cdr3_nt: TGCAGCGTTGGGGCGGGAGTATTAGATACGCAGTATTTT
cdr3_aa: CSVGAGVLDTQYF

clone_size: once
d_call: TRBD2
v_call: TRBV7-8
j_call: TRBJ2-1
cdr3_nt: TGTGCCAGCAGCTTAGAAGCGGGATATGAGCAGTTCTTC
cdr3_aa: CASSLEAGYEQFF

clone_size: many
d_call: .
v_call: TRBV20-1
j_call: TRBJ2-3
cdr3_nt: TGCAGTGCTAGAGATGGGAGCACAGATACGCAGTATTTT
cdr3_aa: CSARDGSTDTQYF

clone_size: many
d_call: TRBD2
v_call: TRBV12-3/TRBV12-4
j_call: TRBJ2-3
cdr3_nt: TGTGCCAGCCACTGGGGGGGGAGGAGCACAGATACGCAGTATTTT
cdr3_aa: CASHWGGRSTDTQYF

clone_size: few
d_call: .
v_call: TRBV3-1
j_call: TRBJ2-7
cdr3_nt: TGTGCCAGCAGCCAAGATCGCGGGCCCTCCTACGAGCAGTACTTC
cdr3_aa: CASSQDRGPSYEQYF

clone_size: many
d_call: .
v_call: TRBV4-3
j_call: TRBJ1-5
cdr3_nt: TGCGCCAGCAGCCTCGTGGGCAATCAGCCCCAGCATTTT
cdr3_aa: CASSLVGNQPQHF

clone_size: many
d_call: .
v_call: TRBV5-4
j_call: TRBJ2-5
cdr3_nt: TGTGCCAGCCGAAGGAACAGGAAAGAGCAAGAGACCCAGTACTTC
cdr3_aa: CASRRNRKEQETQYF

clone_size: .
d_call: TRBD1
v_call: TRBV5-1
j_call: TRBJ1-4
cdr3_nt: TGCGCCAGCAGTATCGGACAGGTGGCAACTAATGAAAAACTGTTTTTT
cdr3_aa: CASSIGQVATNEKLFF

clone_size: .
d_call: TRBD1
v_call: TRBV12-3/TRBV12-4
j_call: TRBJ1-1
cdr3_nt: TGTGCCAGCAGCGGAGACAGGGGTGGGGAAGCTTTCTTT
cdr3_aa: CASSGDRGGEAFF

clone_size: few
d_call: .
v_call: TRBV18
j_call: TRBJ2-2
cdr3_nt: TGTGCCAGCTCACCCTCCCAGACCGGGACTTCCACCGGGGAGCTGTTTTTT
cdr3_aa: CASSPSQTGTSTGELFF

clone_size: many
d_call: .
v_call: TRBV12-3/TRBV12-4
j_call: TRBJ2-1
cdr3_nt: TGTGCCAGCGGAGAAGGATCCTACAATGAGCAGTTCTTC
cdr3_aa: CASGEGSYNEQFF

clone_size: .
d_call: TRBD2
v_call: TRBV10-3
j_call: TRBJ2-3
cdr3_nt: TGTGCCATCAGTGGCGGGAGGAAAGGCACAGATACGCAGTATTTT
cdr3_aa: CAISGGRKGTDTQYF

clone_size: few
d_call: TRBD1
v_call: TRBV10-3
j_call: TRBJ1-6
cdr3_nt: TGTGCCATCAGAGACAGGGAGAGGAGTTCACCCCTCCACTTT
cdr3_aa: CAIRDRERSSPLHF

clone_size: .
d_call: .
v_call: TRBV7-9
j_call: TRBJ1-2
cdr3_nt: TGTGCCAGCAGTACGGGCCAGGTCTATGGCTACACCTTC
cdr3_aa: CASSTGQVYGYTF

clone_size: .
d_call: .
v_call: TRBV30
j_call: TRBJ1-3
cdr3_nt: TGTGCCTGGAGTAACCGGAACACCATATATTTT
cdr3_aa: CAWSNRNTIYF

clone_size: .
d_call: .
v_call: TRBV4-1
j_call: TRBJ2-3
cdr3_nt: TGCGCCAGCAGCCAAGATTGGGGGGCTTCGGCAGATACGCAGTATTTT
cdr3_aa: CASSQDWGASADTQYF

clone_size: many
d_call: TRBD1
v_call: TRBV28
j_call: TRBJ2-6
cdr3_nt: TGTGCCACGGGACAGGGGAGCTCTGGGGCCAACGTCCTGACTTTC
cdr3_aa: CATGQGSSGANVLTF

clone_size: .
d_call: .
v_call: TRBV30
j_call: TRBJ2-2
cdr3_nt: TGTGCCTGGAGTGGCCGGACAGACCTTACCGGGGAGCTGTTTTTT
cdr3_aa: CAWSGRTDLTGELFF

clone_size: once
d_call: TRBD2
v_call: TRBV3-1
j_call: TRBJ2-1
cdr3_nt: TGTGCCAGCAGCCAAGCCGCCTGGGGAGGGAGCGGGAGTTTTGGTGAGCAGTTCTTC
cdr3_aa: CASSQAAWGGSGSFGEQFF

clone_size: .
d_call: .
v_call: TRBV20-1
j_call: TRBJ2-7
cdr3_nt: TGCAGTGCTGGGGTAGACAGCTTCTCGAGGGATGAGCAGTACTTC
cdr3_aa: CSAGVDSFSRDEQYF

clone_size: few
d_call: TRBD2
v_call: TRBV20-1
j_call: TRBJ2-5
cdr3_nt: TGCAGTGCTAGAGATCTTAGCGGGAGAAGACGGGAGACCCAGTACTTC
cdr3_aa: CSARDLSGRRRETQYF

clone_size: few
d_call: TRBD2
v_call: TRBV29-1
j_call: TRBJ2-7
cdr3_nt: TGCAGCGTTCCAGGAGTAGCGGGAGGGAGCGAGCAGTACTTC
cdr3_aa: CSVPGVAGGSEQYF

clone_size: few
d_call: .
v_call: TRBV29-1
j_call: TRBJ2-3
cdr3_nt: TGCAGCGTTGAAACAGGGCGGGAGTATCTCACAGATACGCAGTATTTT
cdr3_aa: CSVETGREYLTDTQYF

clone_size: many
d_call: .
v_call: TRBV5-6
j_call: TRBJ1-2
cdr3_nt: TGTGCCAGCAGGGACCCCAGCAGATTCTATGGCTACACCTTC
cdr3_aa: CASRDPSRFYGYTF

clone_size: once
d_call: .
v_call: TRBV20-1
j_call: TRBJ2-3
cdr3_nt: TGCAGTGCTAGAGATCCTTGGACAGAAACAGATACGCAGTATTTT
cdr3_aa: CSARDPWTETDTQYF